This TCR beta chain comes out of a study of a mutant IDH1 vaccine in newly diagnosed glioma. The wider study: Treated patients comprised 62.5% males and approximately 38% females, mean age 40.4 years. Study-level points and caveats: Pseudoprogression seemed unlinked to shifts in top peripheral T cell clonotypes.

As concerns this clone: Its specificity is unknown.

Time point noted: baseline, week 1 (first vaccination visit). As for treatment: pre-vaccination baseline after standard-of-care therapy. The donors had new WHO grade 3 or 4 astrocytomas; these were IDH1-mutant and ATRX-lost. The CDR3 runs 17 residues. V lost 0 bases, J lost 0 bases, and 13 bases lay in between. Germline loops: CDR1 SGHRS, CDR2 YFSETQ. The table came from immunoSEQ multiplex PCR; TCRdb's copy has only in-frame clones and leaves some out. The sample consists of 50,000 to 65,000 clones, roughly 80% of them appearing once. This chain connects TRBV5-1 to TRBJ1-5, with D perhaps TRBD1 (5 bases). The sequenced sample was PBMCs, obtained from a glioma patient treated with radiotherapy, temozolomide or both. This clonotype originated in a man between 18 and 29 years old with glioma. The CDR3 DNA follows: TGCGCCAGCAGCTTGGGGGAGGGGACCCATAGCAATCAGCCCCAGCATTTT. Its translation is CASSLGEGTHSNQPQHF. The whole variable domain, filled in from reference TRBV5-1 and TRBJ1-5, reads KAGVTQTPRYLIKTRGQQVTLSCSPISGHRSVSWYQQTPGQGLQFLFEYFSETQRNKGNFPGRFSGRQFSNSRSEMNVSTLELGDSALYLCASSLGEGTHSNQPQHFGDGTRLSIL.